This TCR beta chain was sequenced during a study of blood T cell repertoires in COVID-19 (dated by TCRdb to between 2020 and 2021). Some background on the complete study: The collaborator samples originated in the United States, Italy and Spain and spanned the acute and convalescent phases of COVID-19. The prospective study material was composed of cDNA or gDNA derived from T cells, B-cell-depleted T cells, or PBMCs. Where HLA class I and class II types were available, the types were taken from metadata supplied by the sample provider, not from assay-based typing. Nearly every sample came with metadata listing a de-identified subject ID, COVID-19 status, age in years and sex. The repertoires were released in a freely available public database meant as a resource for research on the immune response to SARS-CoV-2. Samples came from the ongoing ImmuneRACE study (first 160 participants) plus 1,254 subjects from 6 global collaborators. Deeply sampled blood TCRbeta repertoires from subjects exposed to, actively infected with, or recovered from COVID-19 were included in the dataset. Findings and caveats that apply to the study as a whole: Clinical and demographic metadata were provided uncurated, with the amount varying by source and participant.

The immunoSEQ Assay, a bias-controlled multiplex PCR, was used to amplify TCRbeta CDR3 regions from genomic DNA. As for the original processing: Within the assay, amplification of reference gene primers was used to estimate how many nucleated cells each sample contained. To quantify the absolute abundance of each unique TCRbeta CDR3 rearrangement, sequence reads were collapsed and filtered. Productive Simpson clonality was computed per sample as the square root of Simpson's diversity index over productive rearrangements. TCRdb retrieved this table from immuneACCESS and kept in-frame rearrangements only. Not all clones are present; in checked studies, unresolved V genes account for under half, and no reason is known for the remainder. V and J calls and clone size follow that table, whereas D and trimming were derived from the DNA. In this sample the table shows just over 650,000 clones, 70% to 90% of which occur a single time. About 0.26% of the sample is taken by the ten largest.

Whole blood was collected in K2EDTA tubes by collaborating institutions according to the institutions' own protocols. Collaborator samples were shipped for TCRbeta analysis as frozen whole blood, isolated PBMCs, or DNA extracted from either sample type. Remarks on this clone: Its target antigen remains unknown. No much larger clonotype is one base removed from it; base qualities were not supplied.

Including the terminal cysteine and phenylalanine, the CDR3 comprises 17 residues. This entry keeps only the CDR3 DNA: 51 bases, framed from base 1. Trimming leaves V shorter by 8 bases and J shorter by 0 bases, with the junction holding 6 bases beyond the gene matches. From a lookup of the germline V gene, CDR1 and CDR2 are SNHLY and FYNNEI. The TCR originated in a woman aged 18-29 years with acute or convalescent COVID-19. The V and J segments used are TRBV2 and TRBJ2-1; the central 14 bases match TRBD2. What was sequenced was peripheral blood. The nucleotides are TGTGCCAGCGGGACTAGCGGGGGACCAAGCTCCTACAATGAGCAGTTCTTC. It encodes CASGTSGGPSSYNEQFF.